This T cell receptor beta chain was identified in a study of T cell responses to AZD1222 COVID-19 vaccine. Study-wide points: The breadth and depth of Spike-specific TCRs increased once two AZD1222 doses had been given. Most donors were white British, females outnumbered males, and clonal diversity was possibly underestimated. Unmutated variant regions are reportedly the target of nearly half of TCRs that are spike-specific.

Germline loops: CDR1 PRHDT, CDR2 FYEKMQ (reference sequence). The CDR3 has 13 residues. Germline trimming cut 3 bases from V and 8 bases from J; bases unmatched to any gene: 5. The data were produced by immunoSEQ multiplex PCR, yet TCRdb's version contains in-frame clones alone and is incomplete. The sample has 150,000 to 200,000 clones, 90% to 95% seen once. Of note for this clone: The antigen is undetermined.

The V call is TRBV13, the J call TRBJ1-1; the match to TRBD1 covers 8 bases. Sample: peripheral blood, taken on day 0 of AZD1222 vaccination. The TCR sequence derives from an adult in good health. CDR3 nucleotides: TGTGCCAGCAGCTTTGGACAGGGCACCGAAGCTTTCTTT. Amino acids: CASSFGQGTEAFF.